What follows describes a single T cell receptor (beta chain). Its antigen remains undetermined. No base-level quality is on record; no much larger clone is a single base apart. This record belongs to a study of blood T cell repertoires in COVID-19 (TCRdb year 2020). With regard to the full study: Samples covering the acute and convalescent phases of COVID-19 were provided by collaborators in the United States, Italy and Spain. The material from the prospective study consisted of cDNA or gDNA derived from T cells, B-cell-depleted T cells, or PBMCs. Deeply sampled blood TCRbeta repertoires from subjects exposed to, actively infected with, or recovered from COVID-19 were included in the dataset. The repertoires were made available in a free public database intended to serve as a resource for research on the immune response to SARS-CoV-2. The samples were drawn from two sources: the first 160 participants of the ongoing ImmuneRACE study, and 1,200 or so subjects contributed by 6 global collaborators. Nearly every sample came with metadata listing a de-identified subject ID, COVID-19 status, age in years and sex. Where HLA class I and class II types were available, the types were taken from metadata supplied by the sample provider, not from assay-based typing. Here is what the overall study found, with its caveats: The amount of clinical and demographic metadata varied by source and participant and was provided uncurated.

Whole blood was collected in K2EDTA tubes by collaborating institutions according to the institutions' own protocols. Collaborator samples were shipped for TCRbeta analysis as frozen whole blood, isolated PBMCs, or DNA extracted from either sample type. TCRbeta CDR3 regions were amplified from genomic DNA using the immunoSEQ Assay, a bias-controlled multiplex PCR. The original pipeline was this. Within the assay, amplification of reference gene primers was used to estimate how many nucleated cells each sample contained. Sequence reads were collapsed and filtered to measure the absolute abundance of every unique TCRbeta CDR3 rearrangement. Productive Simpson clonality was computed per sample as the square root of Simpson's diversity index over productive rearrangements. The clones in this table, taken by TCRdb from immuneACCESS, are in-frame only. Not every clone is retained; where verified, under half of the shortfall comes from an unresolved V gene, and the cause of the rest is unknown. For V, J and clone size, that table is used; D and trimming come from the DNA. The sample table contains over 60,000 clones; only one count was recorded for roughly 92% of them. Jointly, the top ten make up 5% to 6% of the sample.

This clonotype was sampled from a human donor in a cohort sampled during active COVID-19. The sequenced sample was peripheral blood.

The DNA is as follows: TGTGCCAGCAGTGAAGGGACTAGCGGCCTCCAGCAGTTCTTC. Its protein product is CASSEGTSGLQQFF. The V and J genes are TRBV2 and TRBJ2-1, and 10 bases in between align with TRBD2. From cysteine to phenylalanine, the CDR3 is 14 amino acids long. The entry retains the CDR3 DNA only, 42 bases that are in frame from base 1. Trimming accounts for 1 base at V and 11 bases at J, while the number of junction bases matched to no gene is 5. In the germline V gene, CDR1 corresponds to SNHLY and CDR2 to FYNNEI.